This T cell receptor (beta chain) stems from a study of T cells in Graves' hyperthyroidism and ophthalmopathy. This CDR3 is built from 17 residues. V was pared by 4 bases and J by 7 bases, with 26 bases between. Per the germline V gene, CDR1 is DFQATT and CDR2 is SNEGSKA (reference sequence). The authors deemed Graves' hyperthyroidism stable absent ophthalmopathy progression within 18 months. TCR beta CDR3 regions were amplified from RNA transcripts. First-round RT-PCR with HTBI primers amplified the TCR CDR3 region. TCRdb fed the multiplex PCR reads into MiXCR, producing one record per CDR3 protein. The sample holds around 560,000 distinct CDR3 sequences, 15% to 20% seen once.

The chain recombines TRBV20-1 with TRBJ1-5, with D perhaps TRBD1 (5 bases). Sequenced material: blood. The receptor was isolated from a woman between 18 and 29 years old with Graves' hyperthyroidism. The CDR3 sequence is CSAIISRGDSHLQPQHF. The DNA of the CDR3 is TGCAGTGCTATAATCTCACGGGGCGATTCTCATCTCCAGCCCCAGCATTTT.